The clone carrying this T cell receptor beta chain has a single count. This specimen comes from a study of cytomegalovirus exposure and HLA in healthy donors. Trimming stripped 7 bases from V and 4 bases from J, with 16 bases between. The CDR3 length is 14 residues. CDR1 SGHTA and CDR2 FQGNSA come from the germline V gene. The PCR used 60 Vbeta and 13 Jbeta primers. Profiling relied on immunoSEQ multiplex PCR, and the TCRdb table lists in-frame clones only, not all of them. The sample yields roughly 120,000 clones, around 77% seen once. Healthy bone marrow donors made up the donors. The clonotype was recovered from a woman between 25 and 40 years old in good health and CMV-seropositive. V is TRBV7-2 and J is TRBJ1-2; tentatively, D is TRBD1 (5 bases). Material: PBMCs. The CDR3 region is CASNGGTEPYGYTF. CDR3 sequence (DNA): TGTGCCAGCAACGGGGGGACGGAACCCTATGGCTACACCTTC. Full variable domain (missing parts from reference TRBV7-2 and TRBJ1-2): GAGVSQSPSNKVTEKGKDVELRCDPISGHTALYWYRQSLGQGLEFLIYFQGNSAPDKSGLPSDRFSAERTGGSVSTLTIQRTQQEDSAVYLCASNGGTEPYGYTFGSGTRLTVV.